This passage covers 16 T cell receptor beta chains from one sample sequenced in a study of T cell repertoires in cytomegalovirus infection. TCRdb processed the reads anew with MiXCR; each CDR3 protein has one entry. Among 300,000 to 450,000 distinct CDR3 sequences listed, 15% to 20% were seen once. The material sequenced was PBMCs. Every receptor here comes from a human donor in good health (CMV status not recorded). Some clones in this sample may be carry-over from other donors' samples.

The chain is built from TRBV24-1 and TRBJ2-6; D is perhaps TRBD1 (5 bases). CDR1 and CDR2 (germline): KGHDR, SFDVKD. V lost 4 bases, J lost 1 base, and 13 bases lay in between. This CDR3 has 17 residues. The CDR3 DNA is TGTGCCACCAGTGACAACCGAAGGGGATCTGGGGCCAACGTCCTGACTTTC. Protein product: CATSDNRRGSGANVLTF.

This clonotype was counted many times. V and J are TRBV10-2 and TRBJ2-3; tentatively, D is TRBD2 (6 bases). This CDR3 has 16 residues. CDR1 and CDR2 from the germline V gene are WSHSY and SAAADI. The V end lost 8 bases, the J end lost 4 bases, and 22 bases lay between the germline ends. The CDR3 here is CASGEDLMGGADTQYF. In DNA form, the CDR3 reads TGCGCCAGCGGGGAAGACCTTATGGGGGGTGCAGATACGCAGTATTTT.

This clonotype was found many times. The rearrangement joins TRBV7-8 to TRBJ2-5, with a tentative D call TRBD2 (6 bases). The CDR3 is made up of 14 amino acids. Germline loops: CDR1 SGHVS, CDR2 FQNEAQ. Trimming pared 3 bases from V and 4 bases from J, leaving 12 bases between. The CDR3 here is CASSLARGGETQYF. DNA of the CDR3: TGTGCCAGCAGCTTGGCTAGGGGAGGAGAGACCCAGTACTTC.

There are many counts of this clonotype. The CDR3 DNA follows: TGTGCCAGCAGCCCCCAGATCGGTAAACTGTTTTTT. Its translation: CASSPQIGKLFF. V gene TRBV7-2 combines with J gene TRBJ1-4, with D hard to call. The V gene lost 5 bases and the J gene lost 11 bases, with 12 bases spanning the gap. The CDR3 contains 12 residues. Germline CDR1 is SGHTA and CDR2 is FQGNSA.

A few counts support this clonotype. The CDR3 loop is CASSATNHEQYF. The CDR3 DNA follows: TGTGCCAGTAGTGCGACTAACCACGAGCAGTACTTC. The gene calls are TRBV19 and TRBJ2-7, with D possibly TRBD2 on 5 matching bases. Germline V lookup: CDR1 LNHDA, CDR2 SQIVND (reference sequence). This CDR3 is 12 amino acids long. V shed 5 bases and J shed 5 bases, with 10 bases lying between them.

J is TRBJ1-4 and V is TRBV20-1; a possible D gene is TRBD1 (6 bases). Germline CDR1 reads DFQATT; CDR2 reads SNEGSKA (reference sequence). The CDR3 length is 14 residues. V lost 6 bases and J 6 bases, leaving 17 bases between the germline ends. In DNA, the CDR3 is TGCAGTGCGATTATCAGGGGAAGGGATGAAAAACTGTTTTTT. It translates to CSAIIRGRDEKLFF.

The sample holds many counts of this clonotype. V and J are TRBV6-1 and TRBJ2-7; perhaps D is TRBD1 or TRBD2 (5 bases each). V was clipped by 7 bases and J by 8 bases, with 12 bases between them. CDR1 MNHNS and CDR2 SASEGT come from the germline V gene. This CDR3 spans 11 amino acids. The CDR3 coding sequence is TGTGCCAGCATCTACGGGGCTCAGCAGTACTTC. This sequence encodes CASIYGAQQYF.

The chain combines TRBV5-6 with TRBJ1-1; unclear D gene. There are 13 residues in the CDR3. Trimming took 5 bases from V and 0 from J, leaving 8 bases between them. Germline values: CDR1 SGHDT, CDR2 YYEEEE. This CDR3 is CASRHTMNTEAFF. The CDR3 DNA reads as TGTGCCAGCAGACACACGATGAACACTGAAGCTTTCTTT.

This clonotype was observed at least ten times. V and J are TRBV20-1 and TRBJ2-3; 9 nucleotides line up with TRBD2. J lost 2 bases, V lost 3 bases, and 3 bases had no gene match. CDR1 is DFQATT, CDR2 SNEGSKA, per germline (reference sequence). CDR3 length: 14 amino acids. The CDR3 sequence is CSARTSGYTDTQYF. In DNA form, the CDR3 reads TGCAGTGCTAGGACTAGCGGCTACACAGATACGCAGTATTTT.

This rearrangement joins TRBV7-9 to TRBJ1-4; 8 bases fit TRBD1. The germline V gene encodes CDR1 SEHNR and CDR2 FQNEAQ (reference sequence). CDR3 length: 15 amino acids. Trimming cost V 5 bases and J 5 bases; bases outside gene matches: 7. The CDR3 DNA reads TGTGCCAGCAGCGTCCTGGGACAGGACAATGAAAAACTGTTTTTT. Translating gives CASSVLGQDNEKLFF.

This chain connects TRBV27 to TRBJ2-7, with D possibly being TRBD2 (7 bases). This CDR3 is 12 amino acids long. Looked up from germline, CDR1 is MNHEY and CDR2 is SMNVEV (reference sequence). Trimming removed 2 bases from V and 12 bases from J, with 14 bases in between. The CDR3 DNA follows: TGTGCCAGCAGTTTAGGGGGGGGGCGCGGGTACTTC. This encodes CASSLGGGRGYF.

This clonotype showed up just a few times. The chain links TRBV7-2 to TRBJ2-3, with D unresolved. The CDR3 has 13 residues. The V end lost 5 bases, the J end lost 4 bases, and 10 bases lay between the germline ends. CDR1 SGHTA and CDR2 FQGNSA come from the germline V gene. This CDR3 is CASSTRLADTQYF. CDR3 DNA: TGTGCCAGCAGCACCCGTTTGGCAGATACGCAGTATTTT. The whole variable domain, filled in from reference TRBV7-2 and TRBJ2-3, reads GAGVSQSPSNKVTEKGKDVELRCDPISGHTALYWYRQSLGQGLEFLIYFQGNSAPDKSGLPSDRFSAERTGGSVSTLTIQRTQQEDSAVYLCASSTRLADTQYFGPGTRLTVL.

A few counts support this clonotype. The V call is TRBV7-2, the J call TRBJ2-5; D unresolved. V dropped 3 bases and J dropped 4 bases, with 6 bases sitting between them. In germline, CDR1 is SGHTA, CDR2 FQGNSA. The CDR3 loop spans 12 amino acids. CDR3 sequence reads: CASSFSIETQYF. CDR3 bases: TGTGCCAGCAGCTTTAGTATAGAGACCCAGTACTTC.

The chain joins TRBV18 to TRBJ2-2; 9 bases agree with TRBD2. Germline lookup yields CDR1 KGHSH and CDR2 LQKENI. V lost 6 bases, J lost 2 bases, and 10 bases stayed unmatched. The CDR3 totals 17 residues. The CDR3 loop is CASSPYSTSGNTGELFF. The CDR3 coding sequence is TGTGCCAGCTCGCCGTATTCGACTAGCGGTAACACCGGGGAGCTGTTTTTT.

This clonotype was observed a few times. The chain combines TRBV5-1 with TRBJ1-6, with D unclear. The germline CDR1 and CDR2 sequences are SGHRS and YFSETQ. Trimming pared 4 bases from V and 6 bases from J, leaving 5 bases between. This CDR3 is built from 12 residues. CDR3 in amino acids: CASSQSNSPLHF. As DNA, the CDR3 is TGCGCCAGCAGCCAGAGTAATTCACCCCTCCACTTT. The whole variable domain, filled in from reference TRBV5-1 and TRBJ1-6, reads KAGVTQTPRYLIKTRGQQVTLSCSPISGHRSVSWYQQTPGQGLQFLFEYFSETQRNKGNFPGRFSGRQFSNSRSEMNVSTLELGDSALYLCASSQSNSPLHFGNGTRLTVT.

This clonotype turned up a few times. The chain carries TRBV12-3 or TRBV12-4 and TRBJ1-2; D gene ambiguous. Trimming removed 1 base at V and 8 bases at J, with 11 bases between. The CDR3 has 13 residues. CDR3 nucleotide sequence: TGTGCCAGCAGTTTAGTGGGAAACGCCGGCTACACCTTC. Translation gives CASSLVGNAGYTF.